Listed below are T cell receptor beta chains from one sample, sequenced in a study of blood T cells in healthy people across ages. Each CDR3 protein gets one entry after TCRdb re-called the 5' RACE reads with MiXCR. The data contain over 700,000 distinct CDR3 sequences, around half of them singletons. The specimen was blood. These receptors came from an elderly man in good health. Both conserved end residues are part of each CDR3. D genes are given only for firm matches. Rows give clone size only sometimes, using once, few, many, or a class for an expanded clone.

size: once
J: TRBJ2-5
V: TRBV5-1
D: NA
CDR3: CASSLAREKQETQYF
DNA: TGCGCCAGCAGCTTGGCCCGAGAGAAACAAGAGACCCAGTACTTC

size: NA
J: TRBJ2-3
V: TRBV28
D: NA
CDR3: CASTPWLASTDTQYF
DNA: TGTGCCAGCACTCCCTGGCTGGCTAGCACAGATACGCAGTATTTT

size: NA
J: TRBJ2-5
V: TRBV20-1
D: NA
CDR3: CSAPLTGRGTQYF
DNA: TGCAGTGCTCCCCTAACAGGGCGGGGGACCCAGTACTTC

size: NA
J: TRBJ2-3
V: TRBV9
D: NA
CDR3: CASSVGSEHRYAYF
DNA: TGTGCCAGCAGCGTAGGTAGCGAGCACAGATACGCGTATTTT

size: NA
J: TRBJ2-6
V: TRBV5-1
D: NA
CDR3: CASTQLGQVGANVLTF
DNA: TGCGCCAGCACTCAGCTTGGGCAGGTCGGGGCCAACGTCCTGACTTTC

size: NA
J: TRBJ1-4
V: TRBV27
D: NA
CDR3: CASRPRWIPTNEKLFF
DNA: TGTGCCAGCCGACCGAGGTGGATACCAACTAATGAAAAACTGTTTTTT

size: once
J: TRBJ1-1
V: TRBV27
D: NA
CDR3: CASSLDRSKAFF
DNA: TGTGCCAGCAGTCTGGACAGAAGCAAGGCTTTCTTT

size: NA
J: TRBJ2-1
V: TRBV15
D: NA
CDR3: CATGPGDSYNEQFF
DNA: TGTGCCACTGGACCCGGGGACTCCTACAATGAGCAGTTCTTC

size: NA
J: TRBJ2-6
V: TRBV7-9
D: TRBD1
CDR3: CASSLPGTGSVLTF
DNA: TGTGCCAGCAGCCTACCCGGGACAGGGAGCGTCCTGACTTTC

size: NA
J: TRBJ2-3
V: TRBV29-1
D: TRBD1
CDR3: CSVTQAGGGRYAYF
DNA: TGCAGCGTTACCCAAGCAGGGGGCGGCAGATACGCGTATTTT

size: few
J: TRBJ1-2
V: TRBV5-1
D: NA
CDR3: CASSLTGTPFNYGYTF
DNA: TGCGCCAGCAGCCTGACCGGGACACCCTTTAACTATGGCTACACCTTC

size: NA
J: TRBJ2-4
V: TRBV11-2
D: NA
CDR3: CASSNGWGKNIQYF
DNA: TGTGCCAGCAGCAACGGATGGGGCAAAAACATTCAGTACTTC

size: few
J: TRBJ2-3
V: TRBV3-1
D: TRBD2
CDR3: CASSLGLAGAGYAYF
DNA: TGTGCCAGCAGCCTGGGACTAGCGGGAGCGGGATACGCGTATTTT

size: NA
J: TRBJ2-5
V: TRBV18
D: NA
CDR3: CASSLEHEETQYF
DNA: TGTGCCAGCTCGCTCGAACACGAAGAGACCCAGTACTTC

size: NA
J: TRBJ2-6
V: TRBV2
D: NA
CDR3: CASSDLPSGANVLTF
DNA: TGTGCCAGCAGTGATTTGCCCTCTGGGGCCAACGTCCTGACTTTC

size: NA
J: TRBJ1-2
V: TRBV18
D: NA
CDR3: CASSPREDYGYTF
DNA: TGTGCCAGCTCACCAAGGGAGGACTATGGCTACACCTTC

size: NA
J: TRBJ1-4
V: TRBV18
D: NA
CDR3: CASSREDNEKLFF
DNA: TGTGCCAGCTCACGTGAGGATAATGAAAAACTGTTTTTT

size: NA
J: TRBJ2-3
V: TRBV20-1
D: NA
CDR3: CSARDPLGLGGNNRDAYF
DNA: TGCAGTGCTAGAGATCCCTTGGGCCTTGGGGGGAACAACAGAGACGCGTATTTT

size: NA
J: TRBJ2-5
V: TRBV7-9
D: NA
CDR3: CASSQKRGYQETQYF
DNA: TGTGCCAGCAGCCAGAAGAGGGGCTACCAAGAGACCCAGTACTTC

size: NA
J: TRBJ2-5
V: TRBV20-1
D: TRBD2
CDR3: CSASGRNRETQYF
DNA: TGCAGTGCTAGCGGGAGGAACAGAGAGACCCAGTACTTC

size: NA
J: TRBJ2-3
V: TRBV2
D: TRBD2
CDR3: CASGSEGLAVYAYF
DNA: TGTGCCAGCGGAAGTGAGGGACTAGCGGTATACGCGTATTTT

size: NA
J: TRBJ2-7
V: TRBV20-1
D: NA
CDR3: CSARDQYEQYF
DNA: TGCAGTGCTAGAGATCAGTACGAGCAGTACTTC

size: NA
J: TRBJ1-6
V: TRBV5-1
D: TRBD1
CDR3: CASSFDREYSPLHF
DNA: TGCGCCAGCAGCTTTGACAGGGAATATTCACCCCTCCACTTT

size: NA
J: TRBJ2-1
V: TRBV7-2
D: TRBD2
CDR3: CASRVGLAVLEQFF
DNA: TGTGCCAGCCGAGTTGGACTAGCGGTGCTGGAGCAGTTCTTC

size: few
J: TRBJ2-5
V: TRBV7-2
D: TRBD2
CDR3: CASSLGREFSGQYF
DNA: TGTGCCAGCAGCTTAGGCCGGGAGTTTAGCGGGCAGTACTTC

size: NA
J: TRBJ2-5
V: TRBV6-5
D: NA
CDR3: CASSYSGGRLYF
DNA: TGTGCCAGCAGTTACTCGGGGGGGCGTCTGTACTTC

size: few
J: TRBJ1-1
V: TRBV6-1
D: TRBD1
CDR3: CASSDPGQGARTEAFF
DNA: TGTGCCAGCAGTGACCCCGGACAGGGGGCACGAACTGAAGCTTTCTTT

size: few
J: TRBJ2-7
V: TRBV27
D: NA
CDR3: CASSLGDPGRGPYEQYF
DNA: TGTGCCAGCAGTCTAGGGGACCCCGGTCGTGGTCCCTACGAGCAGTACTTC

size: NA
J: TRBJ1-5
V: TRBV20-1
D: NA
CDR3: CSARNGQPQHF
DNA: TGCAGTGCTAGAAATGGCCAGCCCCAGCATTTT

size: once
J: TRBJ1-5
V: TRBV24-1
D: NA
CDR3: CATSEAGTSSNQPQHF
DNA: TGTGCCACCAGTGAGGCCGGGACCAGTAGCAATCAGCCCCAGCATTTT

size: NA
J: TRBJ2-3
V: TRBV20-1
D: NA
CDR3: CSARHQLSTDTQYF
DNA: TGCAGTGCCCGCCACCAGTTAAGCACAGATACGCAGTATTTT

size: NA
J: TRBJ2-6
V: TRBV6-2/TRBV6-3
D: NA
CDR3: CASSYSSIGSGANVLTF
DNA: TGTGCCAGCAGTTACTCGAGCATAGGCTCTGGGGCCAACGTCCTGACTTTC

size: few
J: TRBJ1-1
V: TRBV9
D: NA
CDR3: CASSVGGEAFF
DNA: TGTGCCAGCAGCGTAGGAGGGGAAGCTTTCTTT

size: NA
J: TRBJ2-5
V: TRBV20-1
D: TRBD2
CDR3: CSARDPLAGGEQYF
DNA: TGCAGTGCTAGAGATCCGCTAGCGGGAGGGGAGCAGTACTTC

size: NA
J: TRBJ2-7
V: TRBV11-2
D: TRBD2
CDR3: CASSLDRTSGSEQYF
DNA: TGTGCCAGCAGCTTAGATAGGACTAGCGGGAGCGAGCAGTACTTC

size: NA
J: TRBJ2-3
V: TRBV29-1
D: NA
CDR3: CSVVRTTSTDTQYF
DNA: TGCAGCGTTGTTCGGACAACTAGCACAGATACGCAGTATTTT

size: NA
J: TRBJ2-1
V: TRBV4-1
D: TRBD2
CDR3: CASSQALAEAYNEQFF
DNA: TGCGCCAGCAGCCAAGCCCTAGCGGAGGCCTACAATGAGCAGTTCTTC

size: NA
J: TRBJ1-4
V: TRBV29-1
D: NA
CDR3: CSVRLPGEKLFF
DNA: TGCAGCGTTCGCCTTCCGGGAGAAAAACTGTTTTTT

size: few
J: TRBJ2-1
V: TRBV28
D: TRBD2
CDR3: CASSLVGGPGEQFF
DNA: TGTGCCAGCAGTTTGGTGGGAGGGCCCGGTGAGCAGTTCTTC

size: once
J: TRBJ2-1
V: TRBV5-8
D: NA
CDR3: CASSLGSRVAVYNEQFF
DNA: TGTGCCAGCAGCTTGGGAAGTCGGGTCGCAGTTTACAATGAGCAGTTCTTC

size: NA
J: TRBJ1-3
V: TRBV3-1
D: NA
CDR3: CASSQGSGAGNTIYF
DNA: TGTGCCAGCAGCCAAGGGTCAGGGGCTGGAAACACCATATATTTT

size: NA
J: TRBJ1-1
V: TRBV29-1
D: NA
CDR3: CSVVQGGGTEAFF
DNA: TGCAGCGTTGTCCAGGGAGGGGGCACTGAAGCTTTCTTT

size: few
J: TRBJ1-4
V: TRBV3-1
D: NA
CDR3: CASSQAAGQPNEKLFF
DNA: TGTGCCAGCAGCCAAGCGGCGGGACAACCCAATGAAAAACTGTTTTTT

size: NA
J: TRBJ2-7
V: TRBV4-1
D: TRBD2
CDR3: CASSQDRTSASYNEQYF
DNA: TGCGCCAGCAGCCAAGACCGGACTAGCGCCTCCTACAATGAGCAGTACTTC

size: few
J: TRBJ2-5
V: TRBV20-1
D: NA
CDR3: CSLVGGVGETQYF
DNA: TGCAGCCTCGTGGGGGGAGTTGGAGAGACCCAGTACTTC

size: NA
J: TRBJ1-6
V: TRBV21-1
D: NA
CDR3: CASSSSGYGDSPLHF
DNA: TGTGCCAGCAGCAGCTCCGGGTATGGGGATTCACCCCTCCACTTT

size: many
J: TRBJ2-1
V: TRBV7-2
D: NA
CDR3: CASRNYNEQFF
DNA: TGTGCCAGCCGGAACTACAATGAGCAGTTCTTC

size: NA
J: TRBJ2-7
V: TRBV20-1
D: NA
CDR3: CSARDPRTTYNEQYF
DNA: TGCAGTGCTAGAGATCCCCGGACTACTTACAATGAGCAGTACTTC

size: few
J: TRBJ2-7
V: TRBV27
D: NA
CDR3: CASSLVRSYEQYF
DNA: TGTGCCAGCAGTTTGGTTAGGTCCTACGAGCAGTACTTC

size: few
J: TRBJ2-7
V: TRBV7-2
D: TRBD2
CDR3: CASSLSSGSSYEQYF
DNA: TGTGCCAGCAGCTTATCTAGCGGGAGTTCTTACGAGCAGTACTTC

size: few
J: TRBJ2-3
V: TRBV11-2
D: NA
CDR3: CASSRQGRELEHRYAYF
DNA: TGTGCCAGCAGCCGACAGGGGAGGGAACTAGAGCACAGATACGCGTATTTT

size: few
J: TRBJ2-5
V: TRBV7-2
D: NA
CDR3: CASSVLSPQTQYF
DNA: TGTGCCAGCAGCGTTCTTTCACCCCAGACCCAGTACTTC

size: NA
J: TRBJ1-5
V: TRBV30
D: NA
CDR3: CAWTSGNQQPQHF
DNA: TGTGCCTGGACTTCAGGCAACCAGCAGCCCCAGCATTTT

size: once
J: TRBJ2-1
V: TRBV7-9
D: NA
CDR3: CASSFSGTSYNEQFF
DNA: TGTGCCAGCAGCTTCTCGGGGACCTCCTACAATGAGCAGTTCTTC

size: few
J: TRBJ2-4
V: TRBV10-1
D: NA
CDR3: CASSESPKNIQYF
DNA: TGCGCCAGCAGTGAAAGTCCCAAAAACATTCAGTACTTC